This T cell receptor (beta chain) emerged from a study of chemoradiotherapy in HPV16-positive cancers. Looking at the study overall: Candidate HPV-specific clones and shared TCR motifs came from a couple of HPV16-positive patients.

Study results and limitations: Non-HPV-specific T cells did not expand in tumors during treatment, whereas candidate HPV-specific clones and E7-related motifs did. Better recurrence-free survival went with HPV-responsive T-cell expansion in HPV16-positive patients.

Method: immunoSEQ multiplex PCR; TCRdb's copy keeps in-frame clones and lacks some. The sample lists approximately 23,000 clones; 73% were seen once. Germline assignment: CDR1 MDHEN and CDR2 SYDVKM. This CDR3 has 17 residues. V lost 5 bases, J lost 3 bases, and 19 bases lay in between. Over chemoradiotherapy, repertoires were sampled more than once. Notes on this clone: Its antigen is currently unknown.

The clonotype was recovered from a human donor with HPV-associated anogenital cancer. The sample was gathered from a patient who underwent chemoradiotherapy. The chain carries TRBV28 and TRBJ1-4, with D perhaps matching TRBD1 (6 bases). CDR3: CASSRHYRVAANEKLFF. The CDR3 coding sequence is TGTGCCAGCAGTCGTCATTACAGGGTGGCTGCTAATGAAAAACTGTTTTTT.